The clone carrying this T cell receptor beta chain was seen repeatedly, ten times or more. One entry per CDR3 protein, called by TCRdb with MiXCR from the 5' RACE reads. This sample carries hundreds of thousands of distinct CDR3 sequences, around 12% of them seen once, and the ten largest clones take under 2%. The data derive from a study of identical twins. This CDR3 contains 14 residues. Trimming left V 1 base short and J 2 bases short, with 5 bases between. This sample also belongs to another study, concerning yellow fever vaccine responses in identical twins.

Sequencing used PBMCs. The chain joins TRBV12-3 or TRBV12-4 to TRBJ2-2, with D unclear. This TCR came from a woman between 18 and 29 years old in good health. CDR3 nucleotides: TGTGCCAGCAGTTTAGGCTACAACACCGGGGAGCTGTTTTTT. It yields the protein CASSLGYNTGELFF.